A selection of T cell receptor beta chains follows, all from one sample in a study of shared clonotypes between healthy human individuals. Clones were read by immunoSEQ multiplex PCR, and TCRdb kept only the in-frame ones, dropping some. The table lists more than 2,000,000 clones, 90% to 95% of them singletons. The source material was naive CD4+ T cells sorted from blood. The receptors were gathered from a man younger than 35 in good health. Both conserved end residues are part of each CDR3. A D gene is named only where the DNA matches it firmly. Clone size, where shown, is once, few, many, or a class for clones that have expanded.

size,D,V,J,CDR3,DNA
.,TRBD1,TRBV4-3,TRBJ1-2,CASSQETGPGDGYTF,TGCGCCAGCAGCCAAGAGACAGGGCCTGGAGATGGCTACACCTTC
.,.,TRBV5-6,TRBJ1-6,CASSSVGGLLSPLHF,TGTGCCAGCAGCTCCGTCGGGGGCCTACTTTCACCCCTCCACTTT
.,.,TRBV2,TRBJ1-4,CASSEWDVNEKLFF,TGTGCCAGCAGTGAATGGGACGTGAATGAAAAACTGTTTTTT
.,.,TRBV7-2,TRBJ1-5,CASSTQGGNQPQHF,TGTGCCAGCAGCACACAGGGTGGCAATCAGCCCCAGCATTTT
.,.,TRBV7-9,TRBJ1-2,CASSLAPPRWSKGVGYTF,TGTGCCAGCAGCTTAGCTCCCCCCCGGTGGAGCAAAGGAGTCGGCTACACCTTC
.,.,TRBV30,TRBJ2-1,CAWSLNPNEQFF,TGTGCCTGGAGTTTAAATCCCAATGAGCAGTTCTTC
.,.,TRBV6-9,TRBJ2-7,CASSYLPPQGGEQYF,TGTGCCAGCAGTTACCTCCCCCCACAGGGTGGCGAGCAGTACTTC
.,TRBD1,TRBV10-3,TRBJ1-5,CAIRGQSNQPQHF,TGTGCCATCAGGGGACAGAGCAATCAGCCCCAGCATTTT
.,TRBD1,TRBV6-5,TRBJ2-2,CASGRQGPSTGELFF,TGTGCCAGCGGGCGACAGGGTCCTTCAACCGGGGAGCTGTTTTTT
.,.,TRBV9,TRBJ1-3,CASSADSYSGNTIYF,TGTGCCAGCAGCGCCGACAGCTACTCTGGAAACACCATATATTTT
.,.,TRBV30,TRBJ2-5,CAWSTFKRETQYF,TGTGCCTGGAGTACTTTCAAACGGGAGACCCAGTACTTC
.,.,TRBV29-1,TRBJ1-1,CSGRQMNTEAFF,TGCAGCGGAAGACAGATGAACACTGAAGCTTTCTTT
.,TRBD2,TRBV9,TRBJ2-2,CASSVVSSGSLSHGELFF,TGTGCCAGCAGCGTAGTGTCTAGCGGGAGTCTTTCTCACGGGGAGCTGTTTTTT
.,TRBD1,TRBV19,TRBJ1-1,CASSILDRGLYTEAFF,TGTGCCAGTAGTATCCTCGACAGGGGGCTGTACACTGAAGCTTTCTTT
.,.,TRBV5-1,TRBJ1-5,CASSLGYRDEPQHF,TGCGCCAGCAGCTTGGGGTACAGGGATGAGCCCCAGCATTTT
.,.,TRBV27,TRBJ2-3,CASSLSIGLGDTQYF,TGTGCCAGCAGTTTATCCATCGGGCTTGGAGATACGCAGTATTTT
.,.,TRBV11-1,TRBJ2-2,CASSSTDLNTGELFF,TGTGCCAGCAGCTCGACAGATCTGAACACCGGGGAGCTGTTTTTT
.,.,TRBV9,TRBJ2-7,CASSFGPFPSEQYF,TGTGCCAGCAGCTTCGGACCGTTTCCGTCCGAGCAGTACTTC
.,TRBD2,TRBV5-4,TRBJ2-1,CASSPRSGMAYNEQFF,TGTGCCAGCAGCCCTCGAAGCGGGATGGCCTACAATGAGCAGTTCTTC
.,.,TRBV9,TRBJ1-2,CASSVGSGYTF,TGTGCCAGCAGCGTAGGTAGCGGCTACACCTTC
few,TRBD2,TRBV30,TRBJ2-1,CAWRLAGGNNEQFF,TGTGCCTGGCGACTAGCGGGAGGGAACAATGAGCAGTTCTTC
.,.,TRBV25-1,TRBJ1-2,CASSDKSSSYTF,TGTGCCAGCAGTGATAAATCGTCAAGCTACACCTTC
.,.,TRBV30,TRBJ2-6,CAWSGANVLTF,TGTGCCTGGAGTGGGGCCAACGTCCTGACTTTC
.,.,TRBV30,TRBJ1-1,CAWSSRGNTEAFF,TGTGCCTGGAGTAGCAGGGGGAACACTGAAGCTTTCTTT
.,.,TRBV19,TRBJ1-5,CASSSGMGQPQHF,TGTGCCAGTAGTTCCGGGATGGGTCAGCCCCAGCATTTT
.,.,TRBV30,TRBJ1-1,CAWGSGGKNTEAFF,TGTGCCTGGGGGAGTGGGGGCAAGAACACTGAAGCTTTCTTT
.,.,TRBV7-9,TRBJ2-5,CASSPPLAQETQYF,TGTGCCAGCAGCCCTCCACTAGCCCAAGAGACCCAGTACTTC
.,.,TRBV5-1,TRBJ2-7,CASSLSFQGSYEQYF,TGCGCCAGCAGCTTGTCTTTTCAGGGTTCCTACGAGCAGTACTTC
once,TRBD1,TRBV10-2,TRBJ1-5,CASRGTGGDQPQHF,TGCGCCAGCAGAGGGACAGGGGGCGATCAGCCCCAGCATTTT
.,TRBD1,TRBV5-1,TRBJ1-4,CASSDQQGAQKLFF,TGCGCCAGCAGCGATCAACAGGGGGCGCAAAAACTGTTTTTT
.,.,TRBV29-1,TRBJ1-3,CSVEDFSRGNTIYF,TGCAGCGTTGAAGATTTTAGCAGAGGAAACACCATATATTTT
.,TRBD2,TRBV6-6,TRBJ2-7,CASSSSGSSYEQYF,TGTGCCAGCAGTTCAAGCGGGAGCTCCTACGAGCAGTACTTC
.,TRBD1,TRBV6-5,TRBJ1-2,CASSYRDRAVGYTF,TGTGCCAGCAGTTACCGCGACAGGGCGGTTGGCTACACCTTC
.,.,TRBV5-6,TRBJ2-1,CASSLGPYNEQFF,TGTGCCAGCAGCTTGGGCCCCTACAATGAGCAGTTCTTC
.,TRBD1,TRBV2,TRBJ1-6,CASSDSGTGGSPLHF,TGTGCCAGCAGTGACTCCGGGACAGGGGGTTCACCCCTCCACTTT
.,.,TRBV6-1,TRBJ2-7,CASSEGWGKSYYEQYF,TGTGCCAGCAGTGAAGGTTGGGGGAAGAGCTACTACGAGCAGTACTTC
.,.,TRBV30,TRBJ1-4,CAWSFYPLGKLFF,TGTGCCTGGAGTTTCTACCCCCTGGGAAAACTGTTTTTT
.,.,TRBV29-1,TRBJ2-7,CSVWGQGYEQYF,TGCAGCGTTTGGGGGCAGGGCTACGAGCAGTACTTC
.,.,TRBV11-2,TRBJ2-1,CASSLDVHRDSLRYNEQFF,TGTGCCAGCAGCTTAGATGTCCACCGGGACTCTCTCCGCTACAATGAGCAGTTCTTC
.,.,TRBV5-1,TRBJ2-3,CASFTGGQSTQYF,TGCGCCAGCTTTACCGGAGGTCAGTCTACGCAGTATTTT
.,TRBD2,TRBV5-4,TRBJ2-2,CASSLGGRANTGELFF,TGTGCCAGCAGCTTGGGCGGGAGGGCCAACACCGGGGAGCTGTTTTTT
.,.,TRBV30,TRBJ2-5,CAWSSGGETQYF,TGTGCCTGGAGTTCAGGGGGGGAGACCCAGTACTTC
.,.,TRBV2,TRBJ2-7,CASRPLGEQYF,TGTGCCAGCAGACCCCTGGGGGAGCAGTACTTC
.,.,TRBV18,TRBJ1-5,CASSPDFSQPQHF,TGTGCCAGCTCACCAGATTTTAGTCAGCCCCAGCATTTT
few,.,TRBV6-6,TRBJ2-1,CASLEGNWGNEQFF,TGTGCCAGCCTAGAGGGCAATTGGGGCAATGAGCAGTTCTTC
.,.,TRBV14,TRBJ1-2,CASSQDRRADYGYTF,TGTGCCAGCAGCCAAGACCGCCGGGCAGACTATGGCTACACCTTC
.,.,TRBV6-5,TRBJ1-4,CAGSPGNEKLFF,TGTGCCGGGTCCCCAGGGAATGAAAAACTGTTTTTT
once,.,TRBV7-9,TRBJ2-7,CASSFEGGRREQYF,TGTGCCAGCAGCTTCGAGGGGGGGCGAAGGGAGCAGTACTTC
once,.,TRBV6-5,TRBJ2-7,CASSLRPDPYEQYF,TGTGCCAGCAGTCTTCGACCGGACCCCTACGAGCAGTACTTC